Reported below is one T cell receptor (beta chain). Its antigen is not identified. This specimen belongs to a study of cytomegalovirus exposure and HLA in healthy donors. PCR used 60 Vbeta primers and 13 Jbeta primers. Sequencing was performed with immunoSEQ multiplex PCR; in TCRdb, only in-frame clones are kept and a portion is missing. The table includes about 93,000 clones, 78% detected once. Study-wide findings and caveats: The presence/absence work took it that sequencing depth was about the same across donors. There were three CMV-associated chains whose specificity for CMV antigens was confirmed in vitro.

Healthy bone marrow donors made up the cohort. Each donor was nominally healthy when sampled (though unrecorded immune exposures were likely). The sequence derives from a woman in her thirties or forties in good health and CMV-seronegative. The sample consisted of PBMCs.

The CDR3 sequence: CASEGVGVLQETQYF. DNA of the CDR3: TGTGCCAGCGAGGGGGTGGGGGTCCTCCAAGAGACCCAGTACTTC. V and J are TRBV6-6 and TRBJ2-5; D may be TRBD1 (6 bases). Trimming stripped 8 bases from V and 1 base from J, with 17 bases between. The CDR3 contains 15 residues. Germline loops: CDR1 MNHNY, CDR2 SVGAGI (reference sequence).